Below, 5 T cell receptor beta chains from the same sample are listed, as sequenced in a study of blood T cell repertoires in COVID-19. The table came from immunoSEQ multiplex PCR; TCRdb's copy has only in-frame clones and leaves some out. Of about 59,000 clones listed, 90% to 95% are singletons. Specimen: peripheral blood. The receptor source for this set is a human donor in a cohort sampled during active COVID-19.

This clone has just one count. CDR3 region: CASSVAGNTDTQYF. As DNA, the CDR3 is TGTGCCAGCAGCGTAGCGGGGAACACAGATACGCAGTATTTT. The chain combines TRBV9 with TRBJ2-3; possible D gene TRBD2, 5 bases. The V and J ends lost 0 bases and 2 bases respectively, with 7 bases between them. This CDR3 comprises 14 residues. Germline V gives CDR1 SGDLS, CDR2 YYNGEE.

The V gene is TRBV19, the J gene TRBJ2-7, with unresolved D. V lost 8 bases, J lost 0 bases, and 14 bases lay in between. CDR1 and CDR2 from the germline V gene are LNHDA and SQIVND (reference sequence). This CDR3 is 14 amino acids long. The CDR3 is CASGFAVSSYEQYF. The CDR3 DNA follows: TGTGCCAGTGGTTTTGCGGTCAGCTCCTACGAGCAGTACTTC.

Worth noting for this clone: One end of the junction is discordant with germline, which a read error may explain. Here the CDR3 reads CANSPDRGARMNTEAFF. CDR3 DNA: TGTGCCAACAGCCCCGACAGGGGGGCCCGCATGAACACTGAAGCTTTCTTT. The genes are TRBV7-9 and TRBJ1-1, with TRBD1 matching 9 bases. CDR3 size: 17 residues. The V gene's germline CDR1 is SEHNR and CDR2 FQNEAQ (reference sequence).

The CDR3 loop is CASSAGTGNNEQFF. The CDR3 coding sequence is TGTGCCAGCAGCGCCGGGACAGGGAACAATGAGCAGTTCTTC. The V call is TRBV5-4, the J call TRBJ2-1; 9 bases align to TRBD1. CDR3 length: 14 residues. Germline CDR1 reads SGHNT; CDR2 reads YYREEE (reference sequence). V shed 4 bases and J 5 bases; nucleotides not matched to a gene: 4.

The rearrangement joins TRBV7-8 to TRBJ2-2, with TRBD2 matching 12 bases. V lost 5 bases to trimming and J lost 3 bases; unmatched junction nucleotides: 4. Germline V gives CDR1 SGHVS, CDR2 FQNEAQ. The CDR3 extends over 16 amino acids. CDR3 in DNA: TGTGCCAGCAGCCCTCTAGCGGGGGGGGACACCGGGGAGCTGTTTTTT. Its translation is CASSPLAGGDTGELFF.